The 11 T cell receptor beta chains below come from one sample, sequenced in a study of blood T cell repertoires in COVID-19. The protocol was immunoSEQ multiplex PCR, while the TCRdb copy is restricted to in-frame clones and leaves out a portion. Here the sample spans about 160,000 clones, approximately 80% being singletons. The sample was PBMCs or T cells enriched from blood (not recorded which). Receptors originate from a woman between 50 and 59 years old who had recovered from COVID-19.

The chain has TRBV18 and TRBJ1-4; the match to TRBD1 covers 12 bases. Per the germline V gene, CDR1 is KGHSH and CDR2 is LQKENI. V shed 3 bases, J shed 8 bases, and the junction held 1 base outside the gene matches. There are 14 residues in the CDR3. CDR3 bases: TGTGCCAGCTCACCGGGGACAGGGGGCGAAAAACTGTTTTTT. Translating it yields CASSPGTGGEKLFF.

The CDR3 sequence: CASSGPGTRSLKFF. The CDR3 region has the DNA TGCGCCAGCAGCGGTCCGGGAACACGGAGTTTGAAGTTCTTC. The gene calls are TRBV4-1 and TRBJ2-1, with D possibly matching TRBD2 (5 bases). Trimming removed 5 bases from V and 14 bases from J, with 22 bases in between. This CDR3 contains 14 residues. Germline loops: CDR1 MGHRA, CDR2 YSYEKL.

The rearrangement uses TRBV6-5 and TRBJ2-1, with 15 nucleotides matching TRBD2. CDR1 is MNHEY, CDR2 SVGAGI, per germline. The trim removed 4 bases at V and 4 bases at J, leaving 2 bases unmatched. The CDR3 is 16 amino acids. The CDR3 reads CASSSGTSGRYNEQFF. In DNA form, the CDR3 reads TGTGCCAGCAGTTCTGGGACTAGCGGGAGGTACAATGAGCAGTTCTTC.

CDR3 coding DNA: TGTGCCAGCAGTCAGGACAATGAGCAGTTCTTC. It is translated as CASSQDNEQFF. V gene TRBV6-5 combines with J gene TRBJ2-1; no reliable D call. The CDR3 is 11 amino acids. The V end lost 5 bases, the J end lost 5 bases, and 4 bases lay between the germline ends. CDR1 and CDR2 from the germline V gene are MNHEY and SVGAGI.

The CDR3 DNA reads as TGTGCCAGCAGCTTAGGGCTAGTCACTGAAGCTTTCTTT. Protein: CASSLGLVTEAFF. V usage is TRBV7-2 and J usage is TRBJ1-1; D gene uncertain. The ends were cut back, 1 base at V and 4 bases at J, with 7 bases in the middle. The CDR3 loop spans 13 amino acids. Germline V gene data show CDR1 as SGHTA and CDR2 as FQGNSA.

The chain combines TRBV7-9 with TRBJ1-1, with D unresolved. CDR3 size: 15 residues. The V end was cut by 2 bases, the J end by 1 base, with 11 bases between. Looked up from germline, CDR1 is SEHNR and CDR2 is FQNEAQ (reference sequence). CDR3 amino acids: CASSLYYSQNTEAFF. The CDR3 DNA reads TGTGCCAGCAGCTTATATTATAGTCAGAACACTGAAGCTTTCTTT.

The chain recombines TRBV4-2 with TRBJ2-1; 12 positions match TRBD2. In germline, CDR1 is LGHNA, CDR2 YNFKEQ. This CDR3 is 16 amino acids long. Trimming at V came to 5 bases and at J to 2 bases, leaving 4 bases not matched to a gene. CDR3 amino acids: CASSTTSGGPYNEQFF. The CDR3 nucleotides read TGTGCCAGCAGCACCACTAGCGGGGGGCCCTACAATGAGCAGTTCTTC.

On this clone itself: The junction shows a germline mismatch at one end, possibly a read error. The chain couples TRBV7-7 to TRBJ2-1, with D perhaps matching TRBD2 (5 bases). Germline-derived CDR1 and CDR2 are SSHAT and FNYEAQ (reference sequence). CDR3 length: 15 amino acids. The CDR3: CASSPELGAYNEQFF. CDR3 DNA: TGTGCTAGCAGCCCCGAACTAGGAGCATACAATGAGCAGTTCTTC.

The J gene is TRBJ2-5, the V gene TRBV19, with 7 bases matching TRBD2. The CDR3 covers 12 residues. Looked up from germline, CDR1 is LNHDA and CDR2 is SQIVND (reference sequence). With V trimmed by 5 bases and J by 9 bases, 6 bases remained unmatched. The CDR3: CASSGGSAAQYF. CDR3 DNA sequence: TGTGCCAGTAGTGGCGGGAGCGCGGCCCAGTACTTC.

The chain joins TRBV7-9 to TRBJ2-5; D gene uncertain. Germline CDR1 and CDR2: SEHNR and FQNEAQ (reference sequence). Trimming pared 3 bases from V and 5 bases from J, leaving 13 bases between. This CDR3 has 14 amino acids. The CDR3 sequence: CASSFSARSETQYF. The DNA of the CDR3 is TGTGCCAGCAGCTTTTCGGCTAGATCGGAGACCCAGTACTTC.

Points on this clone: At one boundary the junction diverges from the germline segment, which might be a read error. This sequence joins TRBV2 and TRBJ2-5; D perhaps matches TRBD2 (5 bases). CDR3 size: 10 residues. Looked up from germline, CDR1 is SNHLY and CDR2 is FYNNEI. The CDR3 is CASGKRAQYF. DNA for the CDR3: TGCGCCAGCGGAAAGAGGGCCCAGTACTTC.